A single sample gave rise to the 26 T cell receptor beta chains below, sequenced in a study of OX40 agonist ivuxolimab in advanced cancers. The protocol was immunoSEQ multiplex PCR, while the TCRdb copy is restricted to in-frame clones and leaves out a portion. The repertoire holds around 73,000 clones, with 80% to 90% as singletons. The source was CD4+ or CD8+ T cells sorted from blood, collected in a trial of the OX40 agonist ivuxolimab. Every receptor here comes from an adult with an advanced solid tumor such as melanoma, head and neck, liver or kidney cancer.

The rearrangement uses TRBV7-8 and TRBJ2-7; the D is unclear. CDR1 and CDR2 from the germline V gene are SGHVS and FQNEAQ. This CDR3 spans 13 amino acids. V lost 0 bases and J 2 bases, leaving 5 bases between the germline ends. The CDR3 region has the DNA TGTGCCAGCAGCTTAGCCCTGCCCTACGAGCAGTACTTC. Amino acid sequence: CASSLALPYEQYF. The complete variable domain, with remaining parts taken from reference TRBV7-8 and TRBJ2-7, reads GAGVSQSPRYKVAKRGQDVALRCDPISGHVSLFWYQQALGQGPEFLTYFQNEAQLDKSGLPSDRFFAERPEGSVSTLKIQRTQQEDSAVYLCASSLALPYEQYFGPGTRLTVT.

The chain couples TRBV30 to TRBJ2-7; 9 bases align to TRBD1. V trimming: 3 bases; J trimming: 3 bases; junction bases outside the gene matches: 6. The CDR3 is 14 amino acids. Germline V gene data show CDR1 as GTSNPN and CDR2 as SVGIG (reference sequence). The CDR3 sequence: CAWRRGQGNYEQYF. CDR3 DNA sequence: TGTGCCTGGAGAAGGGGACAGGGAAACTACGAGCAGTACTTC.

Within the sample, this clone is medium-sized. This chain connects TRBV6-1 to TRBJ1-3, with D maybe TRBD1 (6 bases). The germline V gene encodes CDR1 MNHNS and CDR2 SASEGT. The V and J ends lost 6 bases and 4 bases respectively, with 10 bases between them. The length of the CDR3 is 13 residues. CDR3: CASSSGTGNTIYF. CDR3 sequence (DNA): TGTGCCAGCAGCTCAGGGACAGGAAACACCATATATTTT.

In DNA form, the CDR3 reads TGCAGCGTTGAAGATCTCGGACAAGAAAACTATGGCTACACCTTC. It encodes CSVEDLGQENYGYTF. The V and J genes are TRBV29-1 and TRBJ1-2, with D possibly being TRBD1 (5 bases). The germline V gene encodes CDR1 SQVTM and CDR2 ANQGSEA. Between the trimmed V and J ends, which lost 0 bases and 2 bases, there was a span of 13 bases. CDR3 length: 15 amino acids.

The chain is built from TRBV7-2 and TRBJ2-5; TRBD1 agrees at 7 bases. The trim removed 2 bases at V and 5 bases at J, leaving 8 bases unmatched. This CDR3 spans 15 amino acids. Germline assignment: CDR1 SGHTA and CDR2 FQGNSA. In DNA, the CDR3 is TGTGCCAGCAGCTTACAGGCGACAGGGCGGGAGACCCAGTACTTC. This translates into CASSLQATGRETQYF.

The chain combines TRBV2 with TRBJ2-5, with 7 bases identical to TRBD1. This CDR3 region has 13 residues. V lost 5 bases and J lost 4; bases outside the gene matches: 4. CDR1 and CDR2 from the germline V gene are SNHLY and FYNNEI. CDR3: CASSRNRGETQYF. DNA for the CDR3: TGTGCCAGCAGTCGGAACAGGGGAGAGACCCAGTACTTC.

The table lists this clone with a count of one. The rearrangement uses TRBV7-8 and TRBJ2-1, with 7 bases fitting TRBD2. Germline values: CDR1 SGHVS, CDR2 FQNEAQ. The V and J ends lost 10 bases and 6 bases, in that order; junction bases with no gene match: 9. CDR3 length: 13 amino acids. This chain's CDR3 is CATGEGPFNEQFF. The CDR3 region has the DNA TGTGCCACCGGGGAGGGCCCTTTCAATGAGCAGTTCTTC.

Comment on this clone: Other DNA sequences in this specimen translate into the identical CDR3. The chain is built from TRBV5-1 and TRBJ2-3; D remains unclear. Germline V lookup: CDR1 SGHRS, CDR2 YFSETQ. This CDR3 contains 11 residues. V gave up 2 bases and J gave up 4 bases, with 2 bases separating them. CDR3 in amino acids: CASSLADTQYF. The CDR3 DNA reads TGCGCCAGCAGCTTAGCAGATACGCAGTATTTT.

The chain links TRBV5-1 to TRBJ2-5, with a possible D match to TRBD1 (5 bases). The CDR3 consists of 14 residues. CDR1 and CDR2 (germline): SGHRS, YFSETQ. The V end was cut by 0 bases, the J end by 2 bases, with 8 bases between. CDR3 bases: TGCGCCAGCAGCTTGGGCACAGGACAAGAGACCCAGTACTTC. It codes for CASSLGTGQETQYF.

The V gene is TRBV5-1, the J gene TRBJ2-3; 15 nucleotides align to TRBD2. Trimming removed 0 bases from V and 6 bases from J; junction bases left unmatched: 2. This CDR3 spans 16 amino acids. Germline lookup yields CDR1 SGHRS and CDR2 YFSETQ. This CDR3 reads CASSLGTSGRADTQYF. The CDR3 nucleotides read TGCGCCAGCAGCTTGGGGACTAGCGGGAGGGCTGATACGCAGTATTTT.

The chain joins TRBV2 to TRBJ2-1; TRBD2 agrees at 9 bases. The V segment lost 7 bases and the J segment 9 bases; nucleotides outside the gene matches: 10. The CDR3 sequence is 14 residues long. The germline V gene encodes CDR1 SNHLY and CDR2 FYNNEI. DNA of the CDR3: TGTGCCAGCAAATTAGGGGGACTAGCAAGTGAGCAGTTCTTC. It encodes CASKLGGLASEQFF.

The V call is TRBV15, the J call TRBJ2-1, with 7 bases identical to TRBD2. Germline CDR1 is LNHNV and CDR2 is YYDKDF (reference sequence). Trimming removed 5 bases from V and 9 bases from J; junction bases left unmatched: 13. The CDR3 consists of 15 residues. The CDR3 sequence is CATSPTSGAGIEQFF. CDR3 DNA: TGTGCCACCAGCCCTACTAGTGGAGCGGGAATTGAGCAGTTCTTC.

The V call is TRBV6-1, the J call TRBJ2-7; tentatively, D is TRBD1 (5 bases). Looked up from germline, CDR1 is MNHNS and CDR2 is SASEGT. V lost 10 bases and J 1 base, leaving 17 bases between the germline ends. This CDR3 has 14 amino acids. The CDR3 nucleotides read TGTGCCACCGTGGGGCAATCGCCTTCCTACGAGCAGTACTTC. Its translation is CATVGQSPSYEQYF.

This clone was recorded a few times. CDR3 region: CASTPMGGETQYF. CDR3 nucleotide sequence: TGTGCCAGTACCCCCATGGGGGGAGAGACCCAGTACTTC. The V and J genes are TRBV19 and TRBJ2-5; tentative D call: TRBD2 (6 bases). V was pared by 7 bases and J by 4 bases, with 13 bases between. This CDR3 comprises 13 residues. Germline-derived CDR1 and CDR2 are LNHDA and SQIVND (reference sequence).

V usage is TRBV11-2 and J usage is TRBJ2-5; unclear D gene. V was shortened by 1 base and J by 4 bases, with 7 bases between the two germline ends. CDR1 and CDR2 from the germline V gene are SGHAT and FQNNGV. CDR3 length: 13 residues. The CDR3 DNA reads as TGTGCCAGCAGCTTAGGGACCGCAGAGACCCAGTACTTC. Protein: CASSLGTAETQYF.

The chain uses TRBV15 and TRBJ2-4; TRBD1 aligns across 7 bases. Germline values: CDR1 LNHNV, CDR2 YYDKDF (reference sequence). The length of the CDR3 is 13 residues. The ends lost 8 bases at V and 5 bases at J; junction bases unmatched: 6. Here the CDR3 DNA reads TGTGCCACCGGGGTCACAGGGGAAAACATTCAGTACTTC. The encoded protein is CATGVTGENIQYF.

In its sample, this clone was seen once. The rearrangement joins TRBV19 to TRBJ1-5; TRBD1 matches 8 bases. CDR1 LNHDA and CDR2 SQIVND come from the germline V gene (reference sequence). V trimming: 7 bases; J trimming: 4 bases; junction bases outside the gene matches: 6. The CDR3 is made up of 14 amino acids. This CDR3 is CASNPQGGNQPQHF. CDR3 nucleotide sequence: TGTGCCAGTAACCCACAGGGGGGTAATCAGCCCCAGCATTTT.

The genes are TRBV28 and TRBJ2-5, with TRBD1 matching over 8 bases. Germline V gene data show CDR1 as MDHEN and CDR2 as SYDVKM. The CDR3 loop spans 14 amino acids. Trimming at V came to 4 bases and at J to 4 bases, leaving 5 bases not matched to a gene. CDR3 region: CASSSQGAGETQYF. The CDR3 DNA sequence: TGTGCCAGCAGTTCCCAGGGGGCGGGAGAGACCCAGTACTTC.

CDR3 residues: CASSLFTQETQYF. The CDR3 DNA follows: TGTGCCAGCAGCTTATTTACCCAAGAGACCCAGTACTTC. This chain joins TRBV7-9 and TRBJ2-5; the D is unclear. Trimming took 2 bases from V and 1 from J, leaving 5 bases between them. CDR1 and CDR2 from the germline V gene are SEHNR and FQNEAQ (reference sequence). CDR3 length: 13 residues. The full variable domain, with the rest looked up from reference TRBV7-9 and TRBJ2-5, is DTGVSQNPRHKITKRGQNVTFRCDPISEHNRLYWYRQTLGQGPEFLTYFQNEAQLEKSRLLSDRFSAERPKGSFSTLEIQRTEQGDSAMYLCASSLFTQETQYFGPGTRLLVL.

CDR3 coding DNA: TGTGCCAGCAGCAACACGGGAAGTAGCGGGATAAAAGAGACCCAGTACTTC. Residues: CASSNTGSSGIKETQYF. The rearrangement joins TRBV2 to TRBJ2-5; 8 positions match TRBD2. V was clipped by 6 bases and J by 3 bases; unmatched bases: 15. The germline V gene encodes CDR1 SNHLY and CDR2 FYNNEI. The CDR3 runs 17 residues.

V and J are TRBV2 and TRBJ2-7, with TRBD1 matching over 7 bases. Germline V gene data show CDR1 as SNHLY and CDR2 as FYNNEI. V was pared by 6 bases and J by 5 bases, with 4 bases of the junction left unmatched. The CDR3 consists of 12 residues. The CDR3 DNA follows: TGTGCCAGCAGCCGACAGGGAAACGAGCAGTACTTC. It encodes CASSRQGNEQYF.

In DNA form, the CDR3 reads TGTGCCACCCTAGGGGGGCTAGCGGTCAATGAGCAGTTCTTC. This encodes CATLGGLAVNEQFF. This chain uses TRBV2 with TRBJ2-1; a possible D gene is TRBD2 (7 bases). The CDR3 is 14 amino acids. V lost 10 bases, J lost 6 bases, and 19 bases lay in between. Germline values: CDR1 SNHLY, CDR2 FYNNEI.

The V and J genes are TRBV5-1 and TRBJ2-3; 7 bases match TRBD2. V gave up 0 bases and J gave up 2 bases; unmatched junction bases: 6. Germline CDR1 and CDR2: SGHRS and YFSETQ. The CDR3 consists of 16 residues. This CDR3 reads CASSLALAVTTDTQYF. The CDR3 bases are TGCGCCAGCAGCTTGGCGCTAGCGGTCACCACAGATACGCAGTATTTT.

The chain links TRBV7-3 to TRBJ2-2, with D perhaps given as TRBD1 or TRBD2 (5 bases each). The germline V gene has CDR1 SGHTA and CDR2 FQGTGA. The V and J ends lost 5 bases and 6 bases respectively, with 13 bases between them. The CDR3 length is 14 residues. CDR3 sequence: CASSRDPRAGELFF. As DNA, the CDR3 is TGTGCCAGCAGCCGGGACCCCAGGGCCGGGGAGCTGTTTTTT. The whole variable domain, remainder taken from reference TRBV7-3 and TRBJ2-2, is GAGVSQTPSNKVTEKGKYVELRCDPISGHTALYWYRQSLGQGPEFLIYFQGTGAADDSGLPNDRFFAVRPEGSVSTLKIQRTERGDSAVYLCASSRDPRAGELFFGEGSRLTVL.

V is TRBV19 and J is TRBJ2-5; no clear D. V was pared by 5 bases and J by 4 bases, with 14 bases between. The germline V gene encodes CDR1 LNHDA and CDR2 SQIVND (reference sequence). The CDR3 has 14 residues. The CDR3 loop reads CASSPGSGRETQYF. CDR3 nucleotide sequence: TGTGCCAGTAGTCCCGGGTCGGGTCGAGAGACCCAGTACTTC.

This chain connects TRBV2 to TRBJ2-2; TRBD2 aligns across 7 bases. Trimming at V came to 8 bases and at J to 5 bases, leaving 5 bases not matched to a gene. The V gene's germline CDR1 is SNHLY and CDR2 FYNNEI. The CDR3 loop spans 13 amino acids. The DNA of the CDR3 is TGTGCCAGCGGTCTAGCGGCAACCGGGGAGCTGTTTTTT. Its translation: CASGLAATGELFF. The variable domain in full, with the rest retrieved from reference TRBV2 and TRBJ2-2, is EPEVTQTPSHQVTQMGQEVILRCVPISNHLYFYWYRQILGQKVEFLVSFYNNEISEKSEIFDDQFSVERPDGSNFTLKIRSTKLEDSAMYFCASGLAATGELFFGEGSRLTVL.